Reported below is one TCR beta chain. This clonotype is judged medium-sized (0.01 to 0.1%). The clone's antigen remains unknown. No quality values exist for individual bases; no much larger clone is one base distant. The CDR3 spans 18 residues, from the cysteine through the phenylalanine. CDR3 DNA only is kept here, 54 bases in frame from base 1. Here V drops 2 bases and J drops 2 bases, and the junction holds 11 bases not matched to any gene. Taken from the germline V gene (reference sequence), the CDR1 and CDR2 loops are MNHEY and SMNVEV. The data belong to a study of naive and memory T cell subsets (dated by TCRdb to 2015 to 2018). Broadly, across the study: The figure summarizing these samples reported some 10 blood donors, 7 tuberculin skin test biopsies and 3 saline control biopsies. Skin biopsies were taken from tuberculin skin test sites or from saline-injected control sites and were processed for RNA extraction as described before. PCR2 was typically performed as a SYBR Green qPCR that was stopped at a set threshold, although end-point PCR (around 6 cycles) could be used instead for low-input samples. General findings and caveats noted by the study authors: Skin biopsy collection and RNA processing details were not given in the paper but referenced to earlier studies. The RNA-based method was acknowledged to be potentially sensitive to changes in TCR transcripts with T cell activation and differentiation. The larger number of TCRs found at tuberculin skin test sites was interpreted as T cell infiltration of a delayed type IV hypersensitivity reaction. TCR sequences were reportedly obtained from both types of skin biopsy, with many more TCRs found at tuberculin skin test sites.

The sample's treatment or condition label, in plain terms: skin biopsy from PPD injection site in Mantoux-positive individual. Using 3' ligation of a UMI-containing oligonucleotide to TCR cDNA, the study laid out a robust and sensitive protocol to amplify, sequence and analyze TCRs. Tuberculin skin test biopsies came from sites injected with PPD in individuals with a positive Mantoux test. Before reverse transcription, total RNA that had not been cell sorted was treated with RQ1 DNase, with a target input of about 1 to 1,100 ng. Libraries were prepared from skin biopsies and whole blood so that pipeline robustness could be tested in samples in which T cells form a minority population. Library preparation used UMI-ligation and nested PCR. The ligated cDNA was amplified by four rounds of PCR, in which nested alpha and beta constant region primers were used together with the SP2 primer. TCR RNA was reverse transcribed with SuperScript IV using alpha and beta constant region primers for the blood and skin samples. Using T4 RNA ligase 1, an oligonucleotide carrying both the Illumina SP2 primer and a UMI was ligated onto the 3' end of the cDNA. To prevent hairpin formation, the 12-nucleotide UMI was made up of two random hexamers with an eight-base spacer between them. From the second PCR onward, TCR alpha and beta chain libraries were processed separately and dual indexed for multiplexing. After pooling, the indexed libraries were analyzed by capillary electrophoresis and sequenced on either an Illumina MiSeq or NextSeq. PhiX DNA at about 5-7.5% was added to the libraries to raise base diversity and improve cluster recognition. Per the authors' processing: Demultiplexor pulled UMIs out of read 2, joined the UMIs with the TCR sequence from read 1, and separated reads according to sample indices. Decombinator identified V and J genes and V-J junctions and gave each TCR a five-part identifier that included V and J deletions. Collapsinator relied on UMIs to correct both sequencing errors and PCR amplification heterogeneity, producing a UMI-based abundance for each TCR. CDR3Translator turned identifiers into nucleotide sequence, translated the nucleotide sequence into amino acids, and pulled out CDR3 regions based on terminal motifs. After normalization to the amount of input RNA, the error-corrected alpha and beta TCR counts from blood and from skin were compared. TCRdb handled the public reads itself, with Q25 trimming in fastp and clone calling in MiXCR, and kept productive beta chains. Every CDR3 protein is listed once, alongside the most common genes and DNA of its rows. TCRdb's processing, not the authors', yielded these V and J calls. The sample table contains under 35,000 distinct CDR3 sequences; only one count was recorded for about 6.7% of them. The ten largest clones take up 3% to 3.5% of the sample.

Specimen: skin, collected from a tuberculin skin test site. Recombination linked TRBV27 to TRBJ1-5, and TRBD1 matches 8 of the central bases. The clonotype comes from an adult in good health. The CDR3: CASSLRPGQGRGNQPQHF. The DNA reads as follows: TGTGCCAGCAGTTTACGCCCCGGACAGGGTAGGGGCAATCAGCCCCAGCATTTT.